The subject of this entry is one TCR beta chain. As yet, its antigen is unknown. The data are from a study of T-cell reconstitution after alpha-beta-depleted transplantation in children. For TCRbeta, the library was prepared with unique molecular identifiers. TCRdb reanalysed the PCR reads using MiXCR and keeps one entry per CDR3 protein. The data show around 130,000 distinct CDR3 sequences, roughly 9.7% seen once. The V gene end was trimmed by 2 bases and the J gene end by 4 bases; junction bases not matched to a gene: 3. This CDR3 region has 14 residues. Germline loops: CDR1 SGHDT, CDR2 YYEEEE. Study-wide points: One year post-transplant, T-cell counts and diversity were largely derived from T cells produced anew. In some patients, recipient T cells and intrathymic progenitors surviving conditioning explained high day-60 diversity. The study reportedly traced alpha-beta T cells about two months after transplant to several hundred expanded graft clones.

V is TRBV5-6 and J is TRBJ2-1; 7 nucleotides agree with TRBD2. This receptor was taken from a girl under three years old who had a stem cell transplant for combined immunodeficiency, so the T cells may come from the graft donor. This material consisted of PBMCs, mostly from graft donor cells, taken 180 days after TCRalphabeta/CD19-depleted stem cell transplant. The CDR3 nucleotides read TGTGCCAGCAGCTTTTTTAGCGGGTACAATGAGCAGTTCTTC. Protein: CASSFFSGYNEQFF.